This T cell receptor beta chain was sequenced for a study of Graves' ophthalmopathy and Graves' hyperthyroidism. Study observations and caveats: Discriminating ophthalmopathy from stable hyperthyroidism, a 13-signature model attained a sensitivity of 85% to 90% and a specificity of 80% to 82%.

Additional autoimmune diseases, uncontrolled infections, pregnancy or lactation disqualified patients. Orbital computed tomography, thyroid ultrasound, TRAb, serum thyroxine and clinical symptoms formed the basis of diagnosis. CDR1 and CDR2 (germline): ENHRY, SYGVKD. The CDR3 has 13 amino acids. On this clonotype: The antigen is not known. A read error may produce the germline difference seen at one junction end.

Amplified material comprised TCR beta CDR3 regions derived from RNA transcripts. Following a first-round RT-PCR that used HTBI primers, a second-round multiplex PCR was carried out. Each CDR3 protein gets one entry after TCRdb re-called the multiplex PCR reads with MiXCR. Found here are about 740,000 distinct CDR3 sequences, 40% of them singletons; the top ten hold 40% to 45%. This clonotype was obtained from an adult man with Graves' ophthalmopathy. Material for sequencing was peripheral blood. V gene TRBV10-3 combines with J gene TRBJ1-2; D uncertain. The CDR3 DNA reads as TGTGCCATCAGTGACGAGGGTGGAGGTGCTGAAGCTTTC. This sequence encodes CAISDEGGGAEAF.